The source of this T cell receptor (beta chain) is a study of cytomegalovirus exposure and HLA in healthy donors. Study-wide findings and caveats: In a later analysis, compared with equally common non-associated chains, HLA-associated beta chains were more expanded.

In the case of this clone: Its target is not known.

V dropped 0 bases and J dropped 1 base, with 6 bases sitting between them. CDR1 and CDR2 from the germline V gene are GTSNPN and SVGIG (reference sequence). CDR3 size: 13 residues. PCR amplification relied on 60 Vbeta primers (plus 13 Jbeta primers). Sequencing was performed with immunoSEQ multiplex PCR; in TCRdb, only in-frame clones are kept and a portion is missing. The sample comprises about 120,000 clones, approximately 72% of which are singletons, and 25% to 35% rests with the top ten. Each donor was nominally healthy when sampled (though unrecorded immune exposures were likely). This sequence originates from a man in his sixties in good health and CMV-seropositive. V is TRBV30 and J is TRBJ1-1, with no clear D. The material sequenced was PBMCs. The CDR3 DNA is TGTGCCTGGAGTGTACAGCAGAACACTGAAGCTTTCTTT. Encoded protein: CAWSVQQNTEAFF.